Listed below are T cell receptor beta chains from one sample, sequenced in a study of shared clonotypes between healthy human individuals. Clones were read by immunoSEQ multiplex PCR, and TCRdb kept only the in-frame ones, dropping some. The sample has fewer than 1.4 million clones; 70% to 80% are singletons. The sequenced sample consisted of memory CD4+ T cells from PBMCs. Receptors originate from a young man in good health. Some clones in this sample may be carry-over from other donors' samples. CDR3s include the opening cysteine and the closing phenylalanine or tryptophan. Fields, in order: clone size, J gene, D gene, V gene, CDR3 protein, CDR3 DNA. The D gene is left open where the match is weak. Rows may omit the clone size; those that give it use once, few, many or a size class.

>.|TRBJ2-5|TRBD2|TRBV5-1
CASSSWTSGRAETQYF
TGCGCCAGCAGCTCATGGACTAGCGGGAGGGCGGAGACCCAGTACTTC
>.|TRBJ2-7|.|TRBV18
CASSRRDGTYEQYF
TGTGCCAGCTCACGCCGGGACGGAACCTACGAGCAGTACTTC
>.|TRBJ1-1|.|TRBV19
CASSIEGPGGAFF
TGTGCCAGTAGTATAGAGGGACCGGGGGGAGCTTTCTTT
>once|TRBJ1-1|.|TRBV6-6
CASSPMDTEAFF
TGTGCCAGCAGTCCCATGGACACTGAAGCTTTCTTT
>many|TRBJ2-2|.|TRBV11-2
CASIPYATGELFF
TGTGCCAGCATTCCCTATGCCACCGGGGAGCTGTTTTTT
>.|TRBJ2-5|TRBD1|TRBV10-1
CASRTGGVETQYF
TGCGCCAGCAGGACAGGGGGCGTCGAGACCCAGTACTTC
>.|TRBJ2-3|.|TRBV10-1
CASSDVDSPDTQYF
TGCGCCAGCAGTGACGTTGATTCTCCAGATACGCAGTATTTT
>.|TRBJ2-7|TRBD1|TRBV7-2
CASSSHRGDEQYF
TGTGCCAGCAGCTCTCACAGGGGAGACGAGCAGTACTTC
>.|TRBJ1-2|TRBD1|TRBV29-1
CSVSTGTGGGYTF
TGCAGCGTTTCCACCGGGACAGGGGGGGGCTACACCTTC
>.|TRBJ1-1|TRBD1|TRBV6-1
CASSAIRQGEAFF
TGTGCCAGCAGTGCCATTCGACAGGGTGAAGCTTTCTTT
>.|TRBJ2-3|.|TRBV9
CASSVRGTDTQYF
TGTGCCAGCAGCGTAAGGGGCACAGATACGCAGTATTTT
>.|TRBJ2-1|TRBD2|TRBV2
CASSEDLASGRIRQFF
TGTGCCAGCAGTGAAGACTTGGCTAGCGGGAGAATTCGGCAGTTCTTC
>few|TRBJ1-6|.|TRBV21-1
CASSTRDRNSPLHF
TGTGCCAGCAGCACCCGGGACAGGAATTCACCCCTCCACTTT
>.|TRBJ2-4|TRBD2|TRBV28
CASSLPSGTKNIQYF
TGTGCCAGCAGCCTCCCAAGCGGGACTAAAAACATTCAGTACTTC
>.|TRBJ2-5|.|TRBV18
CASSPAGRPQGETQYF
TGTGCCAGCTCACCAGCCGGACGTCCACAAGGAGAGACCCAGTACTTC
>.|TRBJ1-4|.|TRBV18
CASSPGLTNEKLFF
TGTGCCAGCTCACCAGGGCTCACTAATGAAAAACTGTTTTTT
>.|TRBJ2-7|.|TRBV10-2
CASSEGEGYEQYF
TGCGCCAGCAGTGAGGGAGAAGGGTACGAGCAGTACTTC
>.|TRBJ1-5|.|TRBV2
CASSEWGTGIGGRTHSNQPQHF
TGTGCCAGCAGTGAATGGGGAACAGGGATAGGCGGGCGCACCCATAGCAATCAGCCCCAGCATTTT
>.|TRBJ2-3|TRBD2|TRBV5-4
CASSPLAGATDTQYF
TGTGCCAGCAGCCCCTTAGCGGGAGCGACAGATACGCAGTATTTT
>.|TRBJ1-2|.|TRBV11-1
CASSQPGPGGANGYTF
TGTGCCAGCAGCCAACCTGGCCCGGGGGGGGCGAACGGCTACACCTTC
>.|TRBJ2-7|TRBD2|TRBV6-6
CASRNTGTSSYEQYF
TGTGCCAGCAGGAACACAGGGACTAGCTCCTACGAGCAGTACTTC
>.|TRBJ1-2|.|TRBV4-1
CASSQGGDGAYGYTF
TGCGCCAGCAGCCAAGGAGGGGACGGTGCGTATGGCTACACCTTC
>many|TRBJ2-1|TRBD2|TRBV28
CASNPVGGSINNEQFF
TGTGCCAGCAACCCCGTCGGCGGGAGTATAAACAATGAGCAGTTCTTC
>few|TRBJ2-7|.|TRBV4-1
CASSRGQSASYEQYF
TGCGCCAGCAGCCGAGGACAGTCAGCTTCCTACGAGCAGTACTTC
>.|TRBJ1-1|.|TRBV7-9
CASSSPQGRNTEAFF
TGTGCCAGCAGCTCCCCCCAGGGGCGGAACACTGAAGCTTTCTTT
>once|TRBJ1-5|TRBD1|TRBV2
CASSTAGGLPNQPQHF
TGTGCCAGCAGTACGGCAGGGGGCCTCCCCAATCAGCCCCAGCATTTT
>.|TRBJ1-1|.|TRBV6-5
CASSSHTGNTEAFF
TGTGCCAGCAGTTCTCATACAGGGAACACTGAAGCTTTCTTT
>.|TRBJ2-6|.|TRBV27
CASGRRGGGGANVLTF
TGTGCCAGCGGCCGGAGGGGGGGCGGCGGGGCCAACGTCCTGACTTTC
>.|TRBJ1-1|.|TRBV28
CASRLNTEAFF
TGTGCCAGCAGACTTAACACTGAAGCTTTCTTT
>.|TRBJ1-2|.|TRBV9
CASSVTGKSGYTF
TGTGCCAGCAGCGTTACAGGGAAGAGTGGCTACACCTTC
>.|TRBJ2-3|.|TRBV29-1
CSVGQGGRDTQYF
TGCAGCGTCGGACAGGGAGGGAGAGATACGCAGTATTTT
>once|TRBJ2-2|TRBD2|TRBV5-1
CASSFSGGTGELFF
TGCGCCAGCAGTTTCTCGGGAGGCACCGGGGAGCTGTTTTTT
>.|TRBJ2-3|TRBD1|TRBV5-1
CASSSNDRAYTDTQYF
TGCGCCAGCAGCTCTAACGACAGGGCGTACACAGATACGCAGTATTTT
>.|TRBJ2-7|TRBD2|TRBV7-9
CASSWTSGEQYF
TGTGCCAGCAGCTGGACTAGCGGCGAGCAGTACTTC
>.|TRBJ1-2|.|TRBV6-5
CASSRDGSYGYTF
TGTGCCAGCAGCAGGGACGGGTCGTACGGCTACACCTTC
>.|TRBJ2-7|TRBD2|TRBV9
CASSVDSGRFVHEQYF
TGTGCCAGCAGCGTAGATAGCGGGAGGTTCGTACACGAGCAGTACTTC
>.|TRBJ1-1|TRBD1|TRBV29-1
CSVAGTGYTEAFF
TGCAGCGTTGCCGGGACAGGTTACACTGAAGCTTTCTTT
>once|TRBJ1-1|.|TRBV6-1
CASSRREGTEAFF
TGTGCCAGCAGCCGAAGGGAGGGCACTGAAGCTTTCTTT
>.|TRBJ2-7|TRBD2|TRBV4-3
CASSQKTAGGTYEQYF
TGCGCCAGCAGCCAAAAGACCGCGGGAGGGACCTACGAGCAGTACTTC
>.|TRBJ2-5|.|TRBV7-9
CASSRGGVETQYF
TGTGCCAGCAGCAGGGGAGGTGTTGAGACCCAGTACTTC
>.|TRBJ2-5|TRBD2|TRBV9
CASSFTSGRETQYF
TGTGCCAGCAGCTTTACTAGCGGGAGGGAGACCCAGTACTTC
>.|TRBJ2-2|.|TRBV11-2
CASSLEASTGELFF
TGTGCCAGCAGCTTAGAAGCATCCACCGGGGAGCTGTTTTTT
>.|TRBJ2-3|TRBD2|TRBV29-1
CSVASGTSTDTQYF
TGCAGCGTTGCTAGCGGGACTAGCACAGATACGCAGTATTTT
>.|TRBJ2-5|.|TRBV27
CASSFGTHWGTQYF
TGTGCCAGCAGTTTCGGGACTCACTGGGGGACCCAGTACTTC
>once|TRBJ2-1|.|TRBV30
CASGFNRHEQFF
TGTGCCTCGGGGTTTAACCGTCATGAGCAGTTCTTC
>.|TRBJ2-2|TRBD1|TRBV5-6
CASSSKLPGQKNTGELFF
TGTGCCAGCAGCTCGAAACTTCCGGGACAGAAGAACACCGGGGAGCTGTTTTTT
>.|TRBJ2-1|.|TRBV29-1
CSVEGPKRMEQFF
TGCAGCGTTGAAGGCCCCAAGAGGATGGAGCAGTTCTTC
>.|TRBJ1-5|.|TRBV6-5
CASSPQTVPGPQHF
TGTGCCAGCAGTCCACAGACAGTCCCGGGGCCCCAGCATTTT
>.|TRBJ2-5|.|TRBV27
CASSPFGALETETQYF
TGTGCCAGCAGCCCCTTCGGAGCCCTGGAGACGGAGACCCAGTACTTC